This note documents a single T cell receptor beta chain sequence. The PCR made use of 60 Vbeta and 13 Jbeta primers. Assay used: immunoSEQ multiplex PCR; TCRdb lists only in-frame clones, some missing. Of approximately 140,000 clones in the sample, just over 75% were seen once. V was shortened by 2 bases and J by 1 base, with 14 bases between the two germline ends. CDR3 length: 16 amino acids. The germline gives CDR1 SGHTA, CDR2 FQGNSA. This sample was taken from a study of cytomegalovirus exposure and HLA in healthy donors. The specimen sequenced was PBMCs. J is TRBJ1-1 and V is TRBV7-2; no reliable D call. This receptor was taken from a woman aged 45 to 65 in good health and CMV-seronegative. CDR3 nucleotides: TGTGCCAGCAGCTTACGGGATGTGGGAAAGAACACTGAAGCTTTCTTT. This encodes CASSLRDVGKNTEAFF.